This TCR beta chain was documented in a study of blood T cell repertoires in COVID-19. Whole-study context: The study drew acute and convalescent COVID-19 samples from the United States, Italy and Spain.

As originally analysed: Amplified reference gene primers provided the basis for estimating nucleated cell counts. The repertoire was sequenced with immunoSEQ multiplex PCR; TCRdb's copy has only in-frame clones and lacks some. D and trimming come from the DNA, and the V and J calls and clone size come from that table. This table has 180,000 or so clones, roughly 86% appearing once. This TCR was recovered from a young woman with active or convalescent COVID-19. Specimen: peripheral blood.

As DNA, the CDR3 is TGTGCCAGCACTTTACGGGGGGCCGCTGGAAACACCATATATTTT. This sequence encodes CASTLRGAAGNTIYF. The rearrangement links TRBV6-5 to TRBJ1-3, with D possibly TRBD1 on 6 matching bases. Germline assignment: CDR1 MNHEY and CDR2 SVGAGI. CDR3 length: 15 residues. V was trimmed by 7 bases and J by 2 bases, leaving 15 bases between them.